Below, 6 T cell receptor beta chains from the same sample are listed, as sequenced in a study of cytomegalovirus exposure and HLA in healthy donors. 60 Vbeta and 13 Jbeta primers were used in PCR. Sequenced by immunoSEQ multiplex PCR; TCRdb stores in-frame clones only, minus some. The sample has 150,000 or so clones; about four fifths are singletons. Sequenced input: PBMCs. These receptors all stem from a man between 18 and 29 years old in good health and CMV-seronegative.

This clone appeared a single time. The chain has TRBV10-3 and TRBJ1-1, with 9 bases aligning to TRBD1. V was clipped by 6 bases and J by 0 bases; unmatched bases: 8. The CDR3 consists of 16 residues. The germline V gene has CDR1 ENHRY and CDR2 SYGVKD. The CDR3 loop is CAIRARTGAMNTEAFF. CDR3 DNA sequence: TGTGCCATCAGGGCTCGGACAGGGGCCATGAACACTGAAGCTTTCTTT.

V usage is TRBV28 and J usage is TRBJ2-4; D gene ambiguous. Germline CDR1 is MDHEN and CDR2 is SYDVKM. The CDR3 consists of 13 residues. Deletions cut 2 bases from V and 4 bases from J, with 6 bases between. The CDR3 protein is CASSLTGKNIQYF. The CDR3 DNA is TGTGCCAGCAGTTTAACGGGTAAAAACATTCAGTACTTC.

The rearrangement uses TRBV5-1 and TRBJ2-6, with no clear D. Germline V gene lookup returns CDR1 SGHRS and CDR2 YFSETQ. Between the trimmed V and J ends, which lost 2 bases and 0 bases, there was a span of 12 bases. The CDR3 length is 17 residues. CDR3 sequence reads: CASSLTSPGSGANVLTF. Here the CDR3 DNA reads TGCGCCAGCAGCTTAACCTCTCCGGGCTCTGGGGCCAACGTCCTGACTTTC.

The chain is built from TRBV5-1 and TRBJ2-7, with 8 bases fitting TRBD1. The V and J ends lost 4 bases and 3 bases, in that order; junction bases with no gene match: 12. This CDR3 comprises 16 residues. Germline V lookup: CDR1 SGHRS, CDR2 YFSETQ. The CDR3, as DNA: TGCGCCAGCAGCCTGGGTGAAGACAGGGGAATCTACGAGCAGTACTTC. Translation: CASSLGEDRGIYEQYF.

The chain carries TRBV29-1 and TRBJ2-7; possibly TRBD1 for D (6 bases). This CDR3 is built from 12 residues. V lost 4 bases to trimming and J lost 1 base, with 8 bases between them. In germline, CDR1 is SQVTM, CDR2 ANQGSEA. This CDR3 reads CSVATGSYEQYF. CDR3 sequence (DNA): TGCAGCGTTGCGACAGGTTCCTACGAGCAGTACTTC.

The chain links TRBV29-1 to TRBJ1-5, with a weak D call TRBD1 (5 bases). This CDR3 has 16 amino acids. Trimming took 6 bases from V and 2 from J, leaving 20 bases between them. The germline V gene encodes CDR1 SQVTM and CDR2 ANQGSEA. This chain's CDR3 is CSVGESDRTGNQPQHF. In nucleotides, the CDR3 is TGCAGCGTCGGTGAATCCGACAGAACCGGCAATCAGCCCCAGCATTTT.